This T cell receptor (beta chain) was observed in a study of cytomegalovirus exposure and HLA in healthy donors. Using immunoSEQ multiplex PCR, the repertoire was profiled, and TCRdb retains in-frame clones only, with some absent. The sample contains some 340,000 clones, roughly 90% of which appear only once. Trimming removed 0 bases from V and 6 bases from J, with 10 bases in between. Germline CDR1 SGHRS, CDR2 YFSETQ. The CDR3 length is 14 residues. Study-wide findings and caveats: It was 164 TCR beta chains that were listed as cytomegalovirus-associated.

This clone was counted once. Its antigen is still unknown. The chain couples TRBV5-1 to TRBJ2-1; D is perhaps TRBD2 (5 bases). The TCR originated in a woman aged 25 to 39 in good health and CMV-seropositive. Input material: PBMCs. CDR3 protein: CASSLAEGRNEQFF. The CDR3, as DNA: TGCGCCAGCAGCTTGGCCGAGGGTCGCAATGAGCAGTTCTTC. Using reference TRBV5-1 and TRBJ2-1 for the parts outside the CDR3, the full variable domain is KAGVTQTPRYLIKTRGQQVTLSCSPISGHRSVSWYQQTPGQGLQFLFEYFSETQRNKGNFPGRFSGRQFSNSRSEMNVSTLELGDSALYLCASSLAEGRNEQFFGPGTRLTVL.